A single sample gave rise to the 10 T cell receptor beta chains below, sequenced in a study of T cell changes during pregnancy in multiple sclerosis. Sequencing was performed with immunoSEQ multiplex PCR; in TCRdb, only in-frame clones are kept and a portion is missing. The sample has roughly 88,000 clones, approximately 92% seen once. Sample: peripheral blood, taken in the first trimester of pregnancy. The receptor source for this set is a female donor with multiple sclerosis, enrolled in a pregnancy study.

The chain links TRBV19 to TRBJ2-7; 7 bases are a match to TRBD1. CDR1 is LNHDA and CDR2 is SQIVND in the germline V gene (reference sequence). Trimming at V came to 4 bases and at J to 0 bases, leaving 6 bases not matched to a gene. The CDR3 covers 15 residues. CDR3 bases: TGTGCCAGTAGTAGCTCGGGACAGAGCTCCTACGAGCAGTACTTC. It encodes CASSSSGQSSYEQYF. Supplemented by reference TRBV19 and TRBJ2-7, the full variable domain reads DGGITQSPKYLFRKEGQNVTLSCEQNLNHDAMYWYRQDPGQGLRLIYYSQIVNDFQKGDIAEGYSVSREKKESFPLTVTSAQKNPTAFYLCASSSSGQSSYEQYFGPGTRLTVT.

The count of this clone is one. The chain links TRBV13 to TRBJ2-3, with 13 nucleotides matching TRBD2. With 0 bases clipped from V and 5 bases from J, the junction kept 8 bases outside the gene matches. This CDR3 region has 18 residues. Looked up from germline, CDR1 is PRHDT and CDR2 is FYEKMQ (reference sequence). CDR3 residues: CASSLGLTSGRSGDTQYF. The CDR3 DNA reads TGTGCCAGCAGCTTAGGGCTGACTAGCGGGAGGTCGGGAGATACGCAGTATTTT.

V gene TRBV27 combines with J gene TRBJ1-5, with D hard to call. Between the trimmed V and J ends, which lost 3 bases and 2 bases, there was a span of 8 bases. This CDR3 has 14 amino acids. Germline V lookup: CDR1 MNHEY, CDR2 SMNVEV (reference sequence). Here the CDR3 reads CASSFHRGNQPQHF. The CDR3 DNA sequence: TGTGCCAGCAGTTTTCACCGGGGCAATCAGCCCCAGCATTTT.

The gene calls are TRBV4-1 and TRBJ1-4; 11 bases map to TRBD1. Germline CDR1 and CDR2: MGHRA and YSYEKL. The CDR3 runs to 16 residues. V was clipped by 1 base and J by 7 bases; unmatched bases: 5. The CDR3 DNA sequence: TGCGCCAGCAGCCAAGCGGGACAGGGGGTTGGTGAAAAACTGTTTTTT. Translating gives CASSQAGQGVGEKLFF.

The CDR3 protein is CASSQDLAMSTDTQYF. CDR3 nucleotides: TGCGCCAGCAGCCAAGACCTAGCGATGAGCACAGATACGCAGTATTTT. V gene TRBV4-1 combines with J gene TRBJ2-3; D perhaps matches TRBD2 (6 bases). The V and J ends lost 0 bases and 0 bases respectively, with 10 bases between them. The CDR3 length is 16 residues. Germline lookup yields CDR1 MGHRA and CDR2 YSYEKL.

The CDR3 reads CASSWKEGRTEAFF. DNA for the CDR3: TGTGCCAGCAGCTGGAAGGAGGGTAGGACTGAAGCTTTCTTT. The chain is built from TRBV5-4 and TRBJ1-1; D remains unclear. The germline V gene encodes CDR1 SGHNT and CDR2 YYREEE (reference sequence). V was shortened by 3 bases and J by 5 bases, with 14 bases between the two germline ends. The CDR3 runs 14 residues.

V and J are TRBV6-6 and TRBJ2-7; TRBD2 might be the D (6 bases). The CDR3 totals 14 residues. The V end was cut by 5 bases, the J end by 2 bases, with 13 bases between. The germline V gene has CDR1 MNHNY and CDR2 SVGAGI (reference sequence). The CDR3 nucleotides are TGTGCCAGCAGTAAACCGGGACTGCCCTACGAGCAGTACTTC. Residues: CASSKPGLPYEQYF.

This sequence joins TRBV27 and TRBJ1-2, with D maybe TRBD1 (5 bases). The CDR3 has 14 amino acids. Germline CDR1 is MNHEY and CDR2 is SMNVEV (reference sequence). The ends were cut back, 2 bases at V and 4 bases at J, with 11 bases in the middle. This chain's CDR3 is CASSLSSGIYGYTF. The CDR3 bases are TGTGCCAGCAGTTTAAGTTCAGGGATCTATGGCTACACCTTC.

The CDR3 DNA sequence: TGCGCCAGCCGGGACAGGGGTTATGGCTACACCTTC. It translates to CASRDRGYGYTF. This chain uses TRBV5-1 with TRBJ1-2; 10 positions agree with TRBD1. This CDR3 has 12 amino acids. Germline V gives CDR1 SGHRS, CDR2 YFSETQ. Trimming cost V 7 bases and J 5 bases; bases outside gene matches: 2.

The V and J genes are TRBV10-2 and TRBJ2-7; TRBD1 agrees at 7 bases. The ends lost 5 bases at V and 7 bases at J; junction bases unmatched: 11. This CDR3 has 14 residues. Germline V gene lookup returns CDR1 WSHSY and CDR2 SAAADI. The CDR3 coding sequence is TGCGCCAGCAGTCTCACAGGGGTAATGGGGGAGCAGTACTTC. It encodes CASSLTGVMGEQYF.